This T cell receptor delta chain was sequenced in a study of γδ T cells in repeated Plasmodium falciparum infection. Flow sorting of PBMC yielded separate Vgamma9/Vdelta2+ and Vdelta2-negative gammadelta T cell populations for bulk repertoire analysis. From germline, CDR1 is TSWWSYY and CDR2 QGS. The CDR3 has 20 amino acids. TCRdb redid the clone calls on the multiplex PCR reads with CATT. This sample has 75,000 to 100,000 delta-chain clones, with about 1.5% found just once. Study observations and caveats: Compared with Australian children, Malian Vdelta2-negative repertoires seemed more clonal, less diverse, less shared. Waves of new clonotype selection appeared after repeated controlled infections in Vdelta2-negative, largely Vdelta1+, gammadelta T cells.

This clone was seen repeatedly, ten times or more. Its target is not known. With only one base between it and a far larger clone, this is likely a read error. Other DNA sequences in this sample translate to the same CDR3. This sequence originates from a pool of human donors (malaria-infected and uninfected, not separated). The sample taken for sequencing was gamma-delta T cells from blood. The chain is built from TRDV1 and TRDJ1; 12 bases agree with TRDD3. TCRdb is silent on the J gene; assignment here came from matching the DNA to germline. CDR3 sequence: CALGEPSEPLSGGYGDKLIF. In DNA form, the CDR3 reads TGTGCCCTTGGGGAACCTTCCGAACCCCTCTCTGGGGGATACGGCGATAAACTCATCTTT.